This T cell receptor (beta chain) was profiled in a study of T cell responses to AZD1222 COVID-19 vaccine. The V gene's germline CDR1 is LNHDA and CDR2 SQIVND (reference sequence). V lost 5 bases, J lost 7 bases, and 17 bases lay in between. This CDR3 spans 15 amino acids. Assay: immunoSEQ multiplex PCR; the TCRdb copy retains only in-frame clones and omits some. This sample has some 120,000 clones; around nine tenths occur once, and the top ten carry 25% to 30%. This TCR was recovered from an adult in good health. The sequencing here drew on peripheral blood, taken on day 0 of AZD1222 vaccination. The chain joins TRBV19 to TRBJ1-4; tentative D call: TRBD1 (5 bases). The CDR3 coding sequence is TGTGCCAGTAGTCCCCATCTGGGGGTGGGTGAAAAACTGTTTTTT. It encodes CASSPHLGVGEKLFF.